This T cell receptor (beta chain) was observed in a study of shared clonotypes between healthy human individuals. Regarding the study as a whole: How much donors shared clonotypes was expected to be affected by sequencing depth. Clonotypes not shared had lower generation probabilities than those common to all four donors. The represented genetic and exposure-history diversity was limited by the small number of donors.

Researchers partitioned CD4+ cells into CD45RA+ naive and CD45RA-negative memory subsets. Concerning this clone: Its antigen is not identified.

Assay: immunoSEQ multiplex PCR; the TCRdb copy retains only in-frame clones and omits some. The data contain a few million clones, roughly 93% of them singletons. Sequenced: naive CD4+ T cells from PBMCs. Subset denoted: CD45RA+ positively selected. This sequence was found in a man aged 18 to 30 in good health. Some clones in this sample may be carry-over from other donors' samples.

The CDR3 DNA reads as TGTGCCAGTAGTATAAGAGCGGGACTAGATAGCACCGGGGAGCTGTTTTTT. The encoded protein is CASSIRAGLDSTGELFF. This sequence joins TRBV19 and TRBJ2-2; 8 nucleotides align to TRBD2. V was clipped by 2 bases and J by 4 bases; unmatched bases: 9. Germline V lookup: CDR1 LNHDA, CDR2 SQIVND (reference sequence). The CDR3 covers 17 residues.